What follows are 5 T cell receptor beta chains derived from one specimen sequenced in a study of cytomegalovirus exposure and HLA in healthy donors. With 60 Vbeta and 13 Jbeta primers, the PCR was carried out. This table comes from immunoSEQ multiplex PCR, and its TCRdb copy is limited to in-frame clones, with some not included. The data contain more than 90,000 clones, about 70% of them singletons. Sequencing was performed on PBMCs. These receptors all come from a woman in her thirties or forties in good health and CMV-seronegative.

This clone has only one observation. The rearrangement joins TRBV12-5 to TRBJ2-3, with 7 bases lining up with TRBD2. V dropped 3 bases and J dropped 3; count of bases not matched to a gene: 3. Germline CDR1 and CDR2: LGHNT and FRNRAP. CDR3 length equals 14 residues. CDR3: CASGFGEGTDTQYF. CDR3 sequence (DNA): TGTGCTAGTGGTTTCGGGGAGGGGACAGATACGCAGTATTTT.

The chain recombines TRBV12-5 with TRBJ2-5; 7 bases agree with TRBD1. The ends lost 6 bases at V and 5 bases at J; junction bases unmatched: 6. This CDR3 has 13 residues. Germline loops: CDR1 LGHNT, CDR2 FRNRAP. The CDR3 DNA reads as TGTGCTAGTGGCCCCCAGGGGGTGGAGACCCAGTACTTC. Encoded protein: CASGPQGVETQYF. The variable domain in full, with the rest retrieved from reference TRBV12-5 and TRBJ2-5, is DARVTQTPRHKVTEMGQEVTMRCQPILGHNTVFWYRQTMMQGLELLAYFRNRAPLDDSGMPKDRFSAEMPDATLATLKIQPSEPRDSAVYFCASGPQGVETQYFGPGTRLLVL.

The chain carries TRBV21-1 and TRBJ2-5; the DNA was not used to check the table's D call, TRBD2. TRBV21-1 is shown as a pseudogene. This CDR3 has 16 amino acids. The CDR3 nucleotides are TGTGCCAGCAGCATCGGACTAGCGGGAGGGCCAGAGACCCAGTACTTC. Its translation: CASSIGLAGGPETQYF.

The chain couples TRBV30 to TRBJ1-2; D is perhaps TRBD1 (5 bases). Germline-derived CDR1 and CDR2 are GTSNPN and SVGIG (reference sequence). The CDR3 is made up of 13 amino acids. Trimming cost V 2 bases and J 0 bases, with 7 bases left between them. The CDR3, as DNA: TGTGCCTGGAGTCGGGGGTCTAACTATGGCTACACCTTC. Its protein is CAWSRGSNYGYTF.

Here the CDR3 DNA reads TGTGCCAGTAGTAGCGGAGATACGCAGTATTTT. The encoded protein is CASSSGDTQYF. The rearrangement links TRBV19 to TRBJ2-3; D remains unclear. Germline V gene sequence: CDR1 LNHDA, CDR2 SQIVND (reference sequence). This CDR3 spans 11 amino acids. The V end lost 4 bases, the J end lost 5 bases, and 4 bases lay between the germline ends.